Below are 16 T cell receptor beta chains sequenced from a single sample in a study of Ad26.COV2.S vaccination and SARS-CoV-2 variants. The treatment is: 19 received Ad26.COV2.S at low or high dose, single or two shots; a few received placebo; per-sample allocation not given. Sampling happened 63 days after the first vaccine or placebo injection. Clones were sequenced by immunoSEQ multiplex PCR, and TCRdb holds only the in-frame ones, with some missing. The data show about 280,000 clones, around 87% seen once. This specimen consisted of peripheral blood, obtained in a trial of Ad26.COV2.S vaccine versus placebo. The receptor set was obtained from a person between 18 and 65 years old who received the Ad26.COV2.S COVID-19 vaccine or a placebo.

This rearrangement joins TRBV9 to TRBJ1-5; no definite D call. V shed 0 bases and J shed 4 bases, with 8 bases lying between them. The germline V gene has CDR1 SGDLS and CDR2 YYNGEE. CDR3 size: 14 residues. CDR3 in amino acids: CASSVGGVNQPQHF. The CDR3 region has the DNA TGTGCCAGCAGCGTAGGGGGAGTTAATCAGCCCCAGCATTTT. The full variable domain, rest sourced from reference TRBV9 and TRBJ1-5, is DSGVTQTPKHLITATGQRVTLRCSPRSGDLSVYWYQQSLDQGLQFLIQYYNGEERAKGNILERFSAQQFPDLHSELNLSSLELGDSALYFCASSVGGVNQPQHFGDGTRLSIL.

Only a few counts were recorded for this clone. This chain uses TRBV12-3 or TRBV12-4 with TRBJ1-5; D is unresolved. Trimming left V 6 bases short and J 0 bases short, with 6 bases between. CDR3 length: 13 residues. The DNA of the CDR3 is TGTGCCAGCAGCCGGATTAGCAATCAGCCCCAGCATTTT. It yields the protein CASSRISNQPQHF.

This chain connects TRBV9 to TRBJ1-1, with 7 bases lining up with TRBD1. Germline lookup yields CDR1 SGDLS and CDR2 YYNGEE. This CDR3 contains 14 residues. The ends lost 4 bases at V and 0 bases at J; junction bases unmatched: 3. CDR3 DNA sequence: TGTGCCAGCAGCCTAACAGGGGTGAACACTGAAGCTTTCTTT. Its protein is CASSLTGVNTEAFF.

The chain recombines TRBV5-1 with TRBJ1-1; D is ambiguous. Per germline, CDR1 SGHRS and CDR2 YFSETQ. This CDR3 comprises 14 residues. Trimming stripped 5 bases from V and 1 base from J, with 12 bases between. CDR3 nucleotides: TGCGCCAGCAGTGAGTACTGGGGGAACACTGAAGCTTTCTTT. Protein: CASSEYWGNTEAFF. Full variable domain (outside the CDR3, taken from reference TRBV5-1 and TRBJ1-1): KAGVTQTPRYLIKTRGQQVTLSCSPISGHRSVSWYQQTPGQGLQFLFEYFSETQRNKGNFPGRFSGRQFSNSRSEMNVSTLELGDSALYLCASSEYWGNTEAFFGQGTRLTVV.

V and J are TRBV11-2 and TRBJ2-4; 10 nucleotides align to TRBD2. The CDR3 contains 15 residues. With V trimmed by 4 bases and J by 6 bases, 6 bases remained unmatched. The germline V gene has CDR1 SGHAT and CDR2 FQNNGV. The DNA for the CDR3 is TGTGCCAGCAGCTCAATAGCGGGAGGAGGAAACATTCAGTACTTC. Its translation: CASSSIAGGGNIQYF.

This chain joins TRBV3-1 (or the pseudogene TRBV3-2) and TRBJ1-4; D may be TRBD1 (5 bases). Germline V gives CDR1 LGHDT, CDR2 YNNKEL (reference sequence). CDR3 size: 15 residues. Trimming took off 1 base at V and 8 bases at J, with 14 bases between the two ends. The CDR3 DNA follows: TGTGCCAGCAGCCAAGTTCTACAGGTAGCGGAAAAACTGTTTTTT. Translated: CASSQVLQVAEKLFF.

The chain carries TRBV7-3 and TRBJ1-6; weak D call: TRBD1 (5 bases). The germline V and J ends were trimmed by 6 bases and 7 bases, with 16 bases remaining between them. Germline values: CDR1 SGHTA, CDR2 FQGTGA. The CDR3 totals 15 residues. The CDR3 DNA follows: TGTGCCAGCAGTTCCGCCGGGACGGTGAATTCACCCCTCCACTTT. Translation gives CASSSAGTVNSPLHF.

This CDR3 is CASSGRASNQPQHF. For the CDR3, the DNA is TGTGCCAGCAGTGGCAGGGCCAGCAATCAGCCCCAGCATTTT. The rearrangement uses TRBV25-1 and TRBJ1-5, with a possible D match to TRBD1 (5 bases). Germline-derived CDR1 and CDR2 are MGHDK and SYGVNS. The CDR3 has 14 amino acids. Trimming left V 4 bases short and J 1 base short, with 8 bases between.

V and J are TRBV24-1 and TRBJ1-4, with TRBD1 matching over 7 bases. Trimming cost V 4 bases and J 4 bases; bases outside gene matches: 11. The CDR3 totals 17 residues. The V gene's germline CDR1 is KGHDR and CDR2 SFDVKD. The CDR3 DNA follows: TGTGCCACCAGTGACTCTGACAGGGTTGGGGATAATGAAAAACTGTTTTTT. The encoded protein is CATSDSDRVGDNEKLFF.

The chain links TRBV5-8 to TRBJ1-1; D is undetermined. Trimming took off 1 base at V and 5 bases at J, with 9 bases between the two ends. Germline loops: CDR1 SGHTS, CDR2 YDEGEE. The CDR3 contains 13 residues. This CDR3 is CASSLYHGTEAFF. The CDR3 bases are TGTGCCAGCAGCTTGTATCATGGGACTGAAGCTTTCTTT.

This rearrangement joins TRBV29-1 to TRBJ1-1, with TRBD1 matching over 7 bases. Germline V CDR1 and CDR2: SQVTM, ANQGSEA. This CDR3 region has 15 residues. After removal of 5 bases from V and 6 bases from J, the junction contained 15 bases not matched to a gene. Here the CDR3 reads CSVRKGGNSFAEAFF. CDR3 in DNA: TGCAGCGTTAGGAAAGGGGGCAACTCCTTCGCTGAAGCTTTCTTT.

The chain is built from TRBV28 and TRBJ2-3; D gene unclear. CDR3 length: 13 residues. Germline CDR1 is MDHEN and CDR2 is SYDVKM. Trimming left V 5 bases short and J 3 bases short, with 9 bases between. CDR3 sequence (DNA): TGTGCCAGCAGTCCCCCGGAGACAGATACGCAGTATTTT. Its translation is CASSPPETDTQYF.

V usage is TRBV18 and J usage is TRBJ1-2; 7 bases fit TRBD1. Trimming at V came to 2 bases and at J to 1 base, leaving 7 bases not matched to a gene. This CDR3 spans 16 amino acids. CDR1 is KGHSH and CDR2 is LQKENI in the germline V gene. The CDR3 bases are TGTGCCAGCTCACCAGAGACAGGGCCCAGTAACTATGGCTACACCTTC. Encoded protein: CASSPETGPSNYGYTF.

The V and J genes are TRBV5-4 and TRBJ2-2; possibly TRBD2 for D (5 bases). Germline V gene sequence: CDR1 SGHNT, CDR2 YYREEE (reference sequence). The CDR3 is 16 residues long. Trimming stripped 4 bases from V and 0 bases from J, with 13 bases between. The CDR3, as DNA: TGTGCCAGCAGCCCCATCAGAGGGCCGAACACCGGGGAGCTGTTTTTT. Translated: CASSPIRGPNTGELFF.

The V call is TRBV4-1, the J call TRBJ2-1; perhaps TRBD1 as D (5 bases). The CDR3 spans 16 residues. Between the trimmed V and J ends, which lost 4 bases and 8 bases, there was a span of 21 bases. The V gene's germline CDR1 is MGHRA and CDR2 YSYEKL. CDR3 sequence: CASSPLRARDWDEQFF. CDR3 DNA sequence: TGCGCCAGCAGCCCCCTCCGGGCCAGGGATTGGGATGAGCAGTTCTTC.

This chain joins TRBV18 and TRBJ2-6, with 7 bases aligning to TRBD2. Germline values: CDR1 KGHSH, CDR2 LQKENI. J lost 0 bases, V lost 3 bases, and 11 bases had no gene match. The CDR3 is made up of 19 amino acids. CDR3 region: CASSPLGEGVPSGANVLTF. The CDR3 DNA reads TGTGCCAGCTCACCCCTCGGGGAGGGTGTCCCCTCTGGGGCCAACGTCCTGACTTTC.